Listed here is a single T cell receptor (beta chain). The target antigen is unknown. Trimming stripped 4 bases from V and 1 base from J, with 4 bases between. This CDR3 is built from 13 residues. Germline V lookup: CDR1 ENHRY, CDR2 SYGVKD. The data derive from a study of CD8+CD57+ T cells in acquired aplastic anemia. Across the study: CD4+ and CD8+ cells, once sorted, gave DNA averaging roughly 3.2 ug. Study observations and caveats: Comparison of patients with controls identified nearly 30 shared CD8+ CDR3 sequences. Simpson's diversity of CD8+ cells was not significantly different in patients compared with controls.

The TCR beta profiling, which covered VDJ combination and CDR3 sequence, was carried out using genomic DNA as the template. TCRdb reprocessed the reads with MiXCR, giving one entry per CDR3 protein. In the table there are 190,000 or so distinct CDR3 sequences, less than 50% of which are singletons. In patients chosen for sequencing, flow cytometry had shown CD8+CD57+ cell expansion. Every patient was diagnosed with severe acquired aplastic anemia. This chain links TRBV10-3 with TRBJ2-2, with D hard to call. This TCR derives from a human donor with aplastic anemia. Specimen: sorted CD4+, CD8+, or CD8+CD57+ T cells (not recorded which) from PBMCs. This chain's CDR3 is CAISGGNTGELFF. The CDR3 DNA sequence: TGTGCCATCAGTGGAGGGAACACCGGGGAGCTGTTTTTT.